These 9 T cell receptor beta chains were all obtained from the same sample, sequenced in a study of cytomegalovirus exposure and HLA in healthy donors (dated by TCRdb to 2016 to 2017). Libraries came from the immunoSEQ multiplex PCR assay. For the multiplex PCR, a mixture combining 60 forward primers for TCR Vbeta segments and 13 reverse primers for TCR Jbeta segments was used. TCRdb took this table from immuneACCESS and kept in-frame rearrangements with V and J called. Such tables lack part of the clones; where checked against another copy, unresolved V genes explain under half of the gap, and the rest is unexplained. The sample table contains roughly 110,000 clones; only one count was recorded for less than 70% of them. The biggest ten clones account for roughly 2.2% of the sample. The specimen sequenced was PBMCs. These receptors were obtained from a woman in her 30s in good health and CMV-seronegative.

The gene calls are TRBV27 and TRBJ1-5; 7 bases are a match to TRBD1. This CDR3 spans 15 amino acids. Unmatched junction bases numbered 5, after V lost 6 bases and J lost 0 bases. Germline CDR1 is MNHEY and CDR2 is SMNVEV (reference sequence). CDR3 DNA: TGTGCCAGCAGCTCGGGACAGTATAGCAATCAGCCCCAGCATTTT. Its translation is CASSSGQYSNQPQHF.

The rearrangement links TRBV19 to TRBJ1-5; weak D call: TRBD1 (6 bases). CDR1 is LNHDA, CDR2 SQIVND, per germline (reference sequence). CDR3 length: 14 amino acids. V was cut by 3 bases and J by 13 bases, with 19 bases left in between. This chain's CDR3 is CASSMWGQSHRQHF. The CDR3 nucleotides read TGTGCCAGTAGTATGTGGGGGCAATCTCATAGACAGCATTTT.

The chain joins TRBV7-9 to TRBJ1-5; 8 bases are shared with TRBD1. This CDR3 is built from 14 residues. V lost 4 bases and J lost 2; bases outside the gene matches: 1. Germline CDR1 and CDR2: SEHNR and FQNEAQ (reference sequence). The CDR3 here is CASSSGQGNQPQHF. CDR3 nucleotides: TGTGCCAGCAGCTCGGGACAGGGCAATCAGCCCCAGCATTTT.

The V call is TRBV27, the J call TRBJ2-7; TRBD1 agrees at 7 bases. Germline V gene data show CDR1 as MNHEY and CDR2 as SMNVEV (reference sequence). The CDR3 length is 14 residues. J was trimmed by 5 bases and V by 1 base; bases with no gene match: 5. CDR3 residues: CASSLFPGGNEQYF. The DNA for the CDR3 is TGTGCCAGCAGTTTATTCCCAGGGGGTAACGAGCAGTACTTC.

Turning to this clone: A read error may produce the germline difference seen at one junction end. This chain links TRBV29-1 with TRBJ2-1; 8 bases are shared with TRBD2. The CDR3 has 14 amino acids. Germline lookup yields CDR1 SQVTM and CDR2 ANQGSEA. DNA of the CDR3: TGCAGCGTGGAAGTAGCGGGACTCTACAATGAGCAGTTCTTC. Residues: CSVEVAGLYNEQFF.

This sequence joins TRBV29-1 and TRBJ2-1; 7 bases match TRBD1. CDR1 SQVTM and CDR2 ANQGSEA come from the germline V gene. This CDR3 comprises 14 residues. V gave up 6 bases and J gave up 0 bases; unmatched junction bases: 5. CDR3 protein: CSVGQESSYNEQFF. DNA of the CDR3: TGCAGCGTCGGACAGGAGAGCTCCTACAATGAGCAGTTCTTC.

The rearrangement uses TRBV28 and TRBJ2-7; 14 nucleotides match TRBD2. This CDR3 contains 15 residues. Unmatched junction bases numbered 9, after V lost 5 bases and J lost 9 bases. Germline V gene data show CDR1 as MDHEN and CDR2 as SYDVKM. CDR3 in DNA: TGTGCCAGCAGTACCCGACTAGCGGGAGGGCCACGGCAGTACTTC. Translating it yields CASSTRLAGGPRQYF. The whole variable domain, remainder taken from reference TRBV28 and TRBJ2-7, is DVKVTQSSRYLVKRTGEKVFLECVQDMDHENMFWYRQDPGLGLRLIYFSYDVKMKEKGDIPEGYSVSREKKERFSLILESASTNQTSMYLCASSTRLAGGPRQYFGPGTRLTVT.

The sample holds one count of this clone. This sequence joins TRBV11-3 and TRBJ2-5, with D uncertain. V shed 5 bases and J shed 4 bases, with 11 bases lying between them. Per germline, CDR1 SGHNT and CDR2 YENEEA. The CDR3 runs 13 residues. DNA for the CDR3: TGTGCCAGCAGCGCCGGAGTCTTAGAGACCCAGTACTTC. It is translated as CASSAGVLETQYF.

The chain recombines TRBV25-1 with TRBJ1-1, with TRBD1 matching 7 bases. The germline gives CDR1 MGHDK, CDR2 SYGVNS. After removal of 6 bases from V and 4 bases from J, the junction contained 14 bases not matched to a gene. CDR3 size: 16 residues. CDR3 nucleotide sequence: TGTGCCAGCAGGGAACACCGGACAGGTCGGAGCACTGAAGCTTTCTTT. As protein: CASREHRTGRSTEAFF.